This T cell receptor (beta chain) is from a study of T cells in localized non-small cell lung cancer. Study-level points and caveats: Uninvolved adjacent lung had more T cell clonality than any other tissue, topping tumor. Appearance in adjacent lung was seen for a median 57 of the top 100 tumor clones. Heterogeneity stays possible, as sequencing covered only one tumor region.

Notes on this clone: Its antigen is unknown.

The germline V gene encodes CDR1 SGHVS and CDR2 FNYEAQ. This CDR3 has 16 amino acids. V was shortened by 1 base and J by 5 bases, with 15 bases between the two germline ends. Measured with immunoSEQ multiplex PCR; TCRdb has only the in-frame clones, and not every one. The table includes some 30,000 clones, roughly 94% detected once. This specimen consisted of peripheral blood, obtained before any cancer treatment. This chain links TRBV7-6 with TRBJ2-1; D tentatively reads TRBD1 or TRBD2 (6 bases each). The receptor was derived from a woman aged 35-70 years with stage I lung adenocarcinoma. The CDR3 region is CASSLGSWGANNEQFF. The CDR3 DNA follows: TGTGCCAGCAGCTTAGGGTCCTGGGGGGCTAACAATGAGCAGTTCTTC.